This T cell receptor beta chain was recovered during a study of neoadjuvant anti-PD-1 for oral cavity cancer. Germline values: CDR1 LNHNV, CDR2 YYDKDF (reference sequence). The J segment lost 6 bases and the V segment lost 0 bases, leaving 5 bases of the junction unmatched. CDR3 length equals 16 residues. Time point given: after neoadjuvant nivolumab, at surgical resection. Libraries were prepared by immunoSEQ multiplex PCR; TCRdb keeps only in-frame clonotypes and omits some of them. This sample has some 22,000 clones; approximately 26% occur once, and the top ten carry 15% to 20%. The rearrangement uses TRBV15 and TRBJ1-6, with 7 bases fitting TRBD1. The TCR comes from a person aged 35-80 years with oral cavity squamous cell carcinoma. The sample consisted of tumor tissue, taken after nivolumab (anti-PD-1) treatment. In DNA, the CDR3 is TGTGCCACCAGCAGAGATCGGGGACAGTTTAATTCACCCCTCCACTTT. Translated, it gives CATSRDRGQFNSPLHF.